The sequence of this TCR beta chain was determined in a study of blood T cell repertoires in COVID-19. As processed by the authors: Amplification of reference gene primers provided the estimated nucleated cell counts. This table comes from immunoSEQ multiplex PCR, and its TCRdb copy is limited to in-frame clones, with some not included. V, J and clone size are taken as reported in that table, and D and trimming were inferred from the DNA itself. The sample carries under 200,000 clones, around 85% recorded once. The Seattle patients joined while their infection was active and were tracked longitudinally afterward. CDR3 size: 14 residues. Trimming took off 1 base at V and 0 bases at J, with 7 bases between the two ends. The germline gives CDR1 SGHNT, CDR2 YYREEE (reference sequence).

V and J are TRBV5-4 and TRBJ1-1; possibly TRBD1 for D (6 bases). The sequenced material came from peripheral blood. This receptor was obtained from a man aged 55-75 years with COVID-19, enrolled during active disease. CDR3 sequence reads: CASSLRDMNTEAFF. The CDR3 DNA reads TGTGCCAGCAGCTTGCGGGACATGAACACTGAAGCTTTCTTT.